The entry below describes one TCR beta chain. The antigen is undetermined. The source material, RNA transcripts, was used to amplify TCR beta CDR3 regions. HTBI primers were employed in a first-round RT-PCR of the TCR CDR3. Each CDR3 protein gets one entry after TCRdb re-called the multiplex PCR reads with MiXCR. The data show roughly 200,000 distinct CDR3 sequences, with about 18% seen just once and about 48% held by the top ten. The source of the sample is a study of T cells in Graves' hyperthyroidism and ophthalmopathy. Study results and caveats: In the analysis, a 13 V-J model separated ophthalmopathy from stable hyperthyroidism.

The source of this sequence is a man aged 40-49 years with Graves' hyperthyroidism. Sequences were obtained from blood.

The CDR3 protein is CASSIRQGASGELFF. CDR3 sequence (DNA): TGTGCCAGCAGTATCCGACAGGGGGCGTCGGGGGAGCTGTTTTTT. This chain links TRBV7-2 with TRBJ2-2; 10 bases agree with TRBD1. The CDR3 sequence is 15 residues long. V shed 6 bases, J shed 8 bases, and the junction held 9 bases outside the gene matches. Germline V lookup: CDR1 SGHTA, CDR2 FQGNSA.